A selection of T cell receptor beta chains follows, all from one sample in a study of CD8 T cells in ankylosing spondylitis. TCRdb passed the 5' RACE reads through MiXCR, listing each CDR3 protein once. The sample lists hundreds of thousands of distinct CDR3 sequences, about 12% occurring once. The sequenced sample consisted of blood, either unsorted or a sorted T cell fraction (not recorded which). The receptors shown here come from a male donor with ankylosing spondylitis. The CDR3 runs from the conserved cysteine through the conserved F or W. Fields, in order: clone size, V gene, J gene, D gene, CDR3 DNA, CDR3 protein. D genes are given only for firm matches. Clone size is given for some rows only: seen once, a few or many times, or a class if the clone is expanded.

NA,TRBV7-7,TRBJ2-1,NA,TGTGCTAGCAGCCCCTTTGTAGGGGCTGAGTACAATGAGCAGTTCTTC,CASSPFVGAEYNEQFF
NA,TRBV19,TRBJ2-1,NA,TGTGCCAGTAGTATAGGTCCGGGACTTGAGGGCGATGAGCAGTTCTTC,CASSIGPGLEGDEQFF
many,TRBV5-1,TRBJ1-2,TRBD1,TGCGCCAGCAGCACCGGGACAGAGGATGGCTACACCTTC,CASSTGTEDGYTF
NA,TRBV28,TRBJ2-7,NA,TGTGCCAGTGTGACAGGATCCTACGAGCAGTACTTC,CASVTGSYEQYF
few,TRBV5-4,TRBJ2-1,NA,TGTGCCAGCAGCTTGGGCGGGGGCCTCGAGCAGTTCTTC,CASSLGGGLEQFF
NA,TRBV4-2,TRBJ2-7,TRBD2,TGTGCCAGCAGCCAAGTCGCTAGCGGGACTAGCTCCTACGAGCAGTACTTC,CASSQVASGTSSYEQYF
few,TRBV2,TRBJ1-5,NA,TGTGCCAGCAGTGAAGGGGGCAGGGGTCGCAATCAGCCCCAGCATTTT,CASSEGGRGRNQPQHF
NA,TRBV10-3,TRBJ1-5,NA,TGTGCCATCTCGCCGGACTATAGCAATCAGCCCCAGCATTTT,CAISPDYSNQPQHF
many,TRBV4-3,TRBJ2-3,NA,TGCGCCAGCAGCCATCACAGAGGGCAGAGCACAGATACGCAGTATTTT,CASSHHRGQSTDTQYF
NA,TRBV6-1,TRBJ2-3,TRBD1,TGTGCCATAAAACAGGGGGCGGCAGATACGCAGTATTTT,CAIKQGAADTQYF
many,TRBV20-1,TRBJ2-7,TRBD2,TGCAGTGCTGAGACCGGGACTAGCGGCCTATACGAGCAGTACTTC,CSAETGTSGLYEQYF
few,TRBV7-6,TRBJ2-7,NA,TGTGCCAGCAGCCGGACTGGATGGGCGGACGAGCAGTACTTC,CASSRTGWADEQYF
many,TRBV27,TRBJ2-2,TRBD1,TGTGCCAGCAGTTTCTCTAGGCAGGGGGCGATGAACACCGGGGAGCTGTTTTTT,CASSFSRQGAMNTGELFF
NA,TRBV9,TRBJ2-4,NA,TGTGCCAGCAACGTAGTAGGGCTGCCCTCAAACATTCAGTACTTC,CASNVVGLPSNIQYF
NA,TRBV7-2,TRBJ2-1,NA,TGTGCCAGCAGCCAAGCATCCCCAGTTAGCTACAATGAGCAGTTCTTC,CASSQASPVSYNEQFF
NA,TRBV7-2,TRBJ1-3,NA,TGTGCCAGCAGCTCGACCGCCTCTGGAAACACCATATATTTT,CASSSTASGNTIYF
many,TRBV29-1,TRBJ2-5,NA,TGCAGCGTTTCCAGGGAGATCCAAGAGACCCAGTACTTC,CSVSREIQETQYF
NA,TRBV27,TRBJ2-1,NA,TGTGCCAGCAGTTTAATGTTTGAGGGGTTGACCTACAATGAGCAGTTCTTC,CASSLMFEGLTYNEQFF
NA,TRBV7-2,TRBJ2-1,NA,TGTGCCAGCAGCTTAGCCCCTTCGAGGGGAGGTGAGCAGTTCTTC,CASSLAPSRGGEQFF
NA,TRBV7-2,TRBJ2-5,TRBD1,TGTGCCAGCAGCACAAGGACAGGGGCCCCGAAGACCCAGTACTTC,CASSTRTGAPKTQYF
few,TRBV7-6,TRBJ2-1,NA,TGTGCCAGCAGCTTGCGAGGGGAGATAGGTTCAGATGAGCAGTTCTTC,CASSLRGEIGSDEQFF
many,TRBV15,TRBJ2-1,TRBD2,TGTGCCACCAGCGGGCGAGCGGGGGGGCTCTACAATGAGCAGTTCTTC,CATSGRAGGLYNEQFF
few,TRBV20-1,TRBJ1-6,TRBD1,TGCAGTGCTAGAGATCAGGGGGCAGGATCACCCCTCCACTTT,CSARDQGAGSPLHF
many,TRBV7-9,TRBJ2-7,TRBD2,TGTGCCAGCAGCCTTGAGCGGGGACCATCCTACGAGCAGTACTTC,CASSLERGPSYEQYF
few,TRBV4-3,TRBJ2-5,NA,TGCGCCAGCAGCCAAGTCCAGCGAGAGGGGGAGACCCAGTACTTC,CASSQVQREGETQYF
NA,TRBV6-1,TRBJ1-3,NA,TGTGCCAGCAGATTCAACCTCGGGAATCCTGGAAACACCATATATTTT,CASRFNLGNPGNTIYF
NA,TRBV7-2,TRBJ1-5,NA,TGTGCCAGCAGCAAGGACAGAGTAGATCAGCCCCAGCATTTT,CASSKDRVDQPQHF
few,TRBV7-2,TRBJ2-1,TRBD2,TGTGCCAGCAGCTCACCGGGACTAGGCTCATACAATGAGCAGTTCTTC,CASSSPGLGSYNEQFF
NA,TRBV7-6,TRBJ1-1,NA,TGTGCCAGCAGCTTTGGACTGCGAACTGAAGCTTTCTTT,CASSFGLRTEAFF
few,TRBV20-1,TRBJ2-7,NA,TGCAGTGCTAGCGCCGACGAGCAGTACTTC,CSASADEQYF
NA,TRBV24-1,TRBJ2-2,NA,TGTGCCACCGCCCCGGGGTCGGCCGGGGAGCTGTTTTTT,CATAPGSAGELFF
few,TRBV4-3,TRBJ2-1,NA,TGCGCCAGCAGCCAAGATGTCACGGAGAATGAGCAGTTCTTC,CASSQDVTENEQFF
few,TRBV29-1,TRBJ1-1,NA,TGCAGCGTTTATTTTTTTGTGAACACTGAAGCTTTCTTT,CSVYFFVNTEAFF
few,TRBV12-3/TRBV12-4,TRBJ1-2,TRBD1,TGTGCCAGCAGTTTGAGGGACAGGGAGGCCTATGGCTACACCTTC,CASSLRDREAYGYTF
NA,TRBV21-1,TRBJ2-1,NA,TGTGCCAGCAGCTCCACTGGGCTAGCGGGCGCCGGGTACAATGAGCAGTTCTTC,CASSSTGLAGAGYNEQFF
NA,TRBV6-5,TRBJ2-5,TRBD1,TGTGCCAGCAGTTACACGGGACAGGAAGAGACCCAGTACTTC,CASSYTGQEETQYF
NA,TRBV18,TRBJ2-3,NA,TGTGCCAGCTCACTCCGTCGGGGTTGGAGCACAGATACGCAGTATTTT,CASSLRRGWSTDTQYF
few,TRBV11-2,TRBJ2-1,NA,TGTGCCAGCAGCTTAATTCGGGGGAAATACAATGAGCAGTTCTTC,CASSLIRGKYNEQFF
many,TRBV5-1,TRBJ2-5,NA,TGCGCCAGCAGAAGGGGTTCTGGGCAAGAGACCCAGTACTTC,CASRRGSGQETQYF
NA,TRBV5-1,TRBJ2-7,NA,TGCGCCAGCAGCCCTGGACAGCGGTTGGGAGAGCAGTACTTC,CASSPGQRLGEQYF
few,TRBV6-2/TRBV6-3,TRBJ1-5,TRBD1,TGTGCCAGCAGTTACGACAGGGCGGGCAATCAGCCCCAGCATTTT,CASSYDRAGNQPQHF
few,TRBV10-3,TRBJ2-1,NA,TGTGCCATCTCCTCGAGACTGGGGGAGCAGTTCTTC,CAISSRLGEQFF
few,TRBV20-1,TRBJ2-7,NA,TGCAGTGCTAGTGGGGCGGGGACCTACGAGCAGTACTTC,CSASGAGTYEQYF
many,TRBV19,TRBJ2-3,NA,TGTGCCAGTAACCTCGGAGGAACAGATACGCAGTATTTT,CASNLGGTDTQYF
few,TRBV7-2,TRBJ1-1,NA,TGTGCCAGCAGCTTATATACAGGGAACACTGAACCTTTCTTT,CASSLYTGNTEPFF
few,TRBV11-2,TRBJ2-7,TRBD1,TGTGCCAGCAGCTCGCCGGGACAGGGTTGGGTCGAGCAGTACTTC,CASSSPGQGWVEQYF
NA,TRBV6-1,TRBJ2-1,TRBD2,TGTGCCAGCCGCGGGGGGGACGGAGGGCCCTACAATGAGCAGTTCTTC,CASRGGDGGPYNEQFF
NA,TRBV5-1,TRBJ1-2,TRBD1,TGCGCCAGCCGACAGGGCCCTCACGAAGGTGGCTACACCTTC,CASRQGPHEGGYTF
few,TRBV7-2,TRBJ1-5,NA,TGTGCCAGCAGCTTAACAGATCACAATCAGCCCCAGCATTTT,CASSLTDHNQPQHF
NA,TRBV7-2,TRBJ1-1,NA,TGTGCCAGCAGCTTAGGGGGCAGTCACACTGAAGCTTTCTTT,CASSLGGSHTEAFF
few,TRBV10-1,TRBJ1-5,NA,TGCGCCAGCGGGGACCGCAATCAGCCCCAGCATTTT,CASGDRNQPQHF
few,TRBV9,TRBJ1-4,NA,TGTGCCAGCAGCGCAAGGAACCGGGACTACCAGGAAAAACTGTTTTTT,CASSARNRDYQEKLFF
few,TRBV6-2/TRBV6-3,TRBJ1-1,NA,TGTGCCAGCAGTTACTCGAGGTGGAGGGGTCTTGAAGCTTTCTTT,CASSYSRWRGLEAFF
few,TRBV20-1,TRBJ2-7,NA,TGCAGTGCTAGAGGAATGGATGGATACTACGAGCAGTACTTC,CSARGMDGYYEQYF
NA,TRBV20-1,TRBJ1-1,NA,TGCAGTGCTCGTATACAGGGACCGGTGAACACTGAAGCTTTCTTT,CSARIQGPVNTEAFF
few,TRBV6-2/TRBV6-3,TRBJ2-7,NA,TGTGCCAGCAGTCGCCCCTCTTGGACCTACGAGCAGTACTTC,CASSRPSWTYEQYF